Shown below are 2 T cell receptor beta chains from a single sample sequenced in a study of blood T cell repertoires in COVID-19. Clones were read by immunoSEQ multiplex PCR, and TCRdb kept only the in-frame ones, dropping some. The top ten hold roughly 35% of the sample, which has more than 120,000 clones, 87% seen once. The sequencing sample was made of peripheral blood. The receptors were sampled from a man aged 45-65 years who had recovered from COVID-19.

This clone was observed a handful of times. The CDR3 spells CASSLALASGGSYEQYF. The CDR3, as DNA: TGTGCCAGCAGCTTAGCTTTGGCTAGCGGGGGTTCCTACGAGCAGTACTTC. This sequence joins TRBV7-2 and TRBJ2-7, with 10 bases that match TRBD2. Trimming took 0 bases from V and 1 from J; bases not matched to a gene: 6. The CDR3 is 17 amino acids. Germline lookup yields CDR1 SGHTA and CDR2 FQGNSA.

J is TRBJ1-6 and V is TRBV3-1 (or the pseudogene TRBV3-2), with D possibly being TRBD1 (5 bases). Trimming took 4 bases from V and 7 from J, leaving 14 bases between them. Germline V lookup: CDR1 LGHDT, CDR2 YNNKEL (reference sequence). This CDR3 comprises 15 residues. Here the CDR3 reads CASSPSRVGNSPLHF. CDR3 sequence (DNA): TGTGCCAGCAGCCCAAGCAGGGTGGGGAATTCACCCCTCCACTTT.